Listed here is a single T cell receptor beta chain. Its antigen is still unknown. V was clipped by 1 base and J by 2 bases, with 17 bases between them. Germline assignment: CDR1 MGHRA and CDR2 YSYEKL. CDR3 size: 17 residues. This entry belongs to a study of OX40 agonist ivuxolimab in advanced cancers. Study-wide background: Previous treatment with anti-PD-1, anti-PD-L1 or anti-CTLA-4 therapy was allowed; 40% had received some.

Whole-study results and caveats: Among expanded peripheral T cells, antigen specificity went undetermined.

Sequencing used immunoSEQ multiplex PCR; TCRdb keeps in-frame clones, though not all of them. Of 30,000 or so clones in the sample, more than 85% were seen once. The clonotype was recovered from an adult with an advanced solid tumor such as melanoma, head and neck, liver or kidney cancer. Sequencing used CD4+ or CD8+ T cells sorted from blood, obtained in a trial of the OX40 agonist ivuxolimab. The gene calls are TRBV4-1 and TRBJ2-5; D might be TRBD1 (6 bases). CDR3 protein: CASSQVGTDRSQETQYF. CDR3 coding DNA: TGCGCCAGCAGCCAAGTCGGAACCGACAGGTCACAAGAGACCCAGTACTTC.